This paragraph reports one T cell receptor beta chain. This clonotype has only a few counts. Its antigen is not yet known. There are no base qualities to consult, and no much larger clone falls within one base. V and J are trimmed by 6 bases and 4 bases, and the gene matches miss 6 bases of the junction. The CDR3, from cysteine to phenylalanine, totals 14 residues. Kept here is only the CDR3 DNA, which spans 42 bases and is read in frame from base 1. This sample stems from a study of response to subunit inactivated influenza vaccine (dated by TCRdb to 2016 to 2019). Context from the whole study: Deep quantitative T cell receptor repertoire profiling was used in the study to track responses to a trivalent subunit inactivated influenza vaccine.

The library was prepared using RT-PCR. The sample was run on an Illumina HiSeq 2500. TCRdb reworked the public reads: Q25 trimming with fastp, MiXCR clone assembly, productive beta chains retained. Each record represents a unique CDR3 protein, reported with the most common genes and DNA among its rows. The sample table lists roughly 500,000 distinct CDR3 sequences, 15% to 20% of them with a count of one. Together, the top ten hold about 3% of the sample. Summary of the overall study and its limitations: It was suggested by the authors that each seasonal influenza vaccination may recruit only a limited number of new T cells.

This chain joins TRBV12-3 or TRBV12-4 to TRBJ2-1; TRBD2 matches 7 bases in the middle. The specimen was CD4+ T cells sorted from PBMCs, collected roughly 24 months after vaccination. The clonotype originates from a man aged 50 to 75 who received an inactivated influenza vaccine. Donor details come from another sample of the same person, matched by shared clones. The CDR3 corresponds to CASRLALGYNEQFF. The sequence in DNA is TGTGCCAGCAGACTAGCGCTGGGTTACAATGAGCAGTTCTTC.